The 24 T cell receptor beta chains presented below share a single source sample, sequenced in a study of beta chain features in type 1 diabetes. Every isolated RNA sample was fully reverse transcribed, so sequencing captured expressed TCRB transcripts. Sequencing used immunoSEQ multiplex PCR; TCRdb keeps in-frame clones, though not all of them. The sample consists of a few hundred thousand clones, about 15% of them appearing once. The sequencing input was naive CD4+ T cells from blood. Every receptor here comes from a man younger than 40 in good health.

This rearrangement joins TRBV29-1 to TRBJ1-2; 10 nucleotides agree with TRBD1. The V gene end was trimmed by 2 bases and the J gene end by 7 bases; junction bases not matched to a gene: 7. Germline CDR1 reads SQVTM; CDR2 reads ANQGSEA. The CDR3 is 14 amino acids. Here the CDR3 DNA reads TGCAGCGTTGAACCACGACAGGGGGCTGGTGGCTACACCTTC. The encoded protein is CSVEPRQGAGGYTF. The whole variable domain, filled in from reference TRBV29-1 and TRBJ1-2, reads SAVISQKPSRDICQRGTSLTIQCQVDSQVTMMFWYRQQPGQSLTLIATANQGSEATYESGFVIDKFPISRPNLTFSTLTVSNMSPEDSSIYLCSVEPRQGAGGYTFGSGTRLTVV.

CDR3 coding DNA: TGTGCCAGCTTGGGTTTTCTGGCCACCGGGGAGCTGTTTTTT. This codes for CASLGFLATGELFF. This rearrangement joins TRBV11-2 to TRBJ2-2; no clear D gene. V lost 8 bases and J lost 4, with 14 bases in between. The CDR3 runs 14 residues. The germline V gene has CDR1 SGHAT and CDR2 FQNNGV.

This clone was detected many times. This chain uses TRBV29-1 with TRBJ1-2; D call uncertain. The CDR3 spans 15 residues. Trimming pared 0 bases from V and 5 bases from J, leaving 16 bases between. Germline CDR1 reads SQVTM; CDR2 reads ANQGSEA. The CDR3, as DNA: TGCAGCGTTGAAGAGGCAAAAGAAAGACCGTATGGCTACACCTTC. It specifies CSVEEAKERPYGYTF.

This clone has a handful of counts. The chain uses TRBV30 and TRBJ2-1, with 8 bases identical to TRBD1. V was clipped by 1 base and J by 7 bases; unmatched bases: 6. CDR3 length: 14 amino acids. Looked up from germline, CDR1 is GTSNPN and CDR2 is SVGIG (reference sequence). CDR3 region: CAWSEGQVRNEQFF. The CDR3 DNA reads TGTGCCTGGAGTGAGGGACAGGTACGGAATGAGCAGTTCTTC.

This chain links TRBV7-9 with TRBJ2-6, with D possibly being TRBD1 (6 bases). Per germline, CDR1 SEHNR and CDR2 FQNEAQ (reference sequence). Trimming pared 5 bases from V and 3 bases from J, leaving 20 bases between. The CDR3 has 18 residues. The CDR3 DNA reads TGTGCCAGCAGCCCGCTGACAGGACGCCTTTTTGGGGCCAACGTCCTGACTTTC. This encodes CASSPLTGRLFGANVLTF.

This clone was observed a few times. This chain links TRBV2 with TRBJ2-5, with a possible D match to TRBD1 (5 bases). V gave up 4 bases and J gave up 3 bases, with 15 bases separating them. CDR1 SNHLY and CDR2 FYNNEI come from the germline V gene. The CDR3 contains 15 residues. The CDR3 coding sequence is TGTGCCAGCAGTGTTGCCACAGGAGAGAAAGAGACCCAGTACTTC. It is translated as CASSVATGEKETQYF.

This clone turned up a few times. This rearrangement joins TRBV12-5 to TRBJ2-1; D might be TRBD1 (5 bases). The V gene's germline CDR1 is LGHNT and CDR2 FRNRAP. V shed 6 bases and J shed 1 base, with 16 bases lying between them. The CDR3 has 16 residues. DNA for the CDR3: TGTGCTAGTGGCATCAGGGTGGTTGGGTCCTACAATGAGCAGTTCTTC. Translating it yields CASGIRVVGSYNEQFF.

The J gene is TRBJ2-6, the V gene TRBV30; D is ambiguous. The ends were cut back, 5 bases at V and 4 bases at J, with 3 bases in the middle. CDR1 GTSNPN and CDR2 SVGIG come from the germline V gene (reference sequence). This CDR3 has 11 residues. This CDR3 reads CAWAGANVLTF. CDR3 coding DNA: TGTGCCTGGGCCGGGGCCAACGTCCTGACTTTC.

This clone was counted at least ten times. The genes are TRBV10-3 and TRBJ1-6; D is uncertain. The V gene's germline CDR1 is ENHRY and CDR2 SYGVKD. The V gene lost 3 bases and the J gene lost 7 bases, with 16 bases spanning the gap. This CDR3 has 16 amino acids. The CDR3 DNA sequence: TGTGCCATCAGTGAAGGCCGGAGCATAGGGAATTCACCCCTCCACTTT. Residues: CAISEGRSIGNSPLHF.

This chain links TRBV29-1 with TRBJ2-1; TRBD2 matches 12 bases. Germline values: CDR1 SQVTM, CDR2 ANQGSEA. The CDR3 runs 13 residues. Trimming at V came to 7 bases and at J to 6 bases, leaving 4 bases not matched to a gene. The DNA for the CDR3 is TGCAGCGAAGGACTAGCGGGACCCAATGAGCAGTTCTTC. Translated: CSEGLAGPNEQFF.

The chain carries TRBV7-2 and TRBJ2-4; D is tentatively TRBD1 or TRBD2 (5 bases each). In germline, CDR1 is SGHTA, CDR2 FQGNSA. The CDR3 is 15 amino acids. V lost 1 base and J lost 4, with 11 bases in between. CDR3 loop: CASSLEGTAKNIQYF. The CDR3 DNA follows: TGTGCCAGCAGCTTAGAGGGGACCGCTAAAAACATTCAGTACTTC.

DNA for the CDR3: TGTGCCAGCAGCACAGGGGGCTGGGGCTACACCTTC. Translation: CASSTGGWGYTF. The chain has TRBV9 and TRBJ1-2; 9 nucleotides line up with TRBD1. The V and J ends lost 4 bases and 8 bases, in that order; junction bases with no gene match: 3. CDR3 length: 12 residues. Germline CDR1 is SGDLS and CDR2 is YYNGEE.

A few counts support this clone. The chain is built from TRBV7-9 and TRBJ2-2, with D perhaps matching TRBD2 (6 bases). Looked up from germline, CDR1 is SEHNR and CDR2 is FQNEAQ (reference sequence). The CDR3 has 14 residues. With 6 bases removed from V and 1 base from J, the gap between germline ends came to 9 bases. The DNA for the CDR3 is TGTGCCAGCAGGACCGGGGGGAACACCGGGGAGCTGTTTTTT. Translation: CASRTGGNTGELFF.

The CDR3 DNA is TGTGCCAGCAGCAAGGAGACAGGGTGGTACGAGCAGTACTTC. This gives the protein CASSKETGWYEQYF. This rearrangement joins TRBV21-1 to TRBJ2-7; no check of the table's D call, TRBD1, against the DNA was made. TRBV21-1 is a known pseudogene. This CDR3 contains 14 residues.

This clone was seen a handful of times. The chain couples TRBV25-1 to TRBJ2-1; 9 nucleotides line up with TRBD2. J gave up 2 bases and V 4 bases, and 9 bases lay outside the gene matches. The CDR3 is made up of 17 amino acids. CDR1 is MGHDK, CDR2 SYGVNS, per germline. In DNA, the CDR3 is TGTGCCAGCAGTGCCCTAGCGGGGACTCCGACCTACAATGAGCAGTTCTTC. Amino acids: CASSALAGTPTYNEQFF. The full variable domain, rest sourced from reference TRBV25-1 and TRBJ2-1, is EADIYQTPRYLVIGTGKKITLECSQTMGHDKMYWYQQDPGMELHLIHYSYGVNSTEKGDLSSESTVSRIRTEHFPLTLESARPSHTSQYLCASSALAGTPTYNEQFFGPGTRLTVL.

The genes are TRBV7-3 and TRBJ2-3; 8 bases match TRBD2. CDR3 length: 16 amino acids. Trimming removed 2 bases from V and 1 base from J; junction bases left unmatched: 5. The V gene's germline CDR1 is SGHTA and CDR2 FQGTGA. Here the CDR3 reads CASSLLGREGTDTQYF. The CDR3 region has the DNA TGTGCCAGCAGCTTACTTGGGCGGGAGGGCACAGATACGCAGTATTTT. Filled out from reference TRBV7-3 and TRBJ2-3, the complete variable domain reads GAGVSQTPSNKVTEKGKYVELRCDPISGHTALYWYRQSLGQGPEFLIYFQGTGAADDSGLPNDRFFAVRPEGSVSTLKIQRTERGDSAVYLCASSLLGREGTDTQYFGPGTRLTVL.

The gene calls are TRBV6-5 and TRBJ2-1, with 9 bases fitting TRBD1. The germline V gene encodes CDR1 MNHEY and CDR2 SVGAGI. After removal of 5 bases from V and 5 bases from J, the junction contained 4 bases not matched to a gene. The CDR3 contains 14 residues. In nucleotides, the CDR3 is TGTGCCAGCAGTGGACAGGGGATAAACAATGAGCAGTTCTTC. It is translated as CASSGQGINNEQFF.

In its sample, this clone was seen once. The V gene is TRBV19, the J gene TRBJ2-3; tentatively, D is TRBD1 or TRBD2 (5 bases each). The CDR3 extends over 14 amino acids. Trimming cost V 7 bases and J 3 bases, with 14 bases left between them. In germline, CDR1 is LNHDA, CDR2 SQIVND (reference sequence). CDR3 coding DNA: TGTGCCAGTAACCTCGCCGGGGCAACAGATACGCAGTATTTT. Its protein is CASNLAGATDTQYF.

The chain is built from TRBV14 and TRBJ2-1; D possibly matches TRBD1 or TRBD2 (6 bases each). Germline CDR1 is SGHDN and CDR2 is FVKESK. This CDR3 region has 16 residues. Trimming took off 4 bases at V and 8 bases at J, with 21 bases between the two ends. Written as DNA, the CDR3 is TGTGCCAGCAGCCCCTTCGGGGGCGCGGGAAGGGATGAGCAGTTCTTC. As protein: CASSPFGGAGRDEQFF.

A note on this clone: Other DNA sequences in the sample encode the same CDR3. The V gene is TRBV5-1, the J gene TRBJ2-5; D is uncertain. Per germline, CDR1 SGHRS and CDR2 YFSETQ. V was shortened by 0 bases and J by 5 bases, with 5 bases between the two germline ends. The CDR3 loop spans 12 amino acids. The CDR3 DNA reads as TGCGCCAGCAGCTTGGATCTCGAGACCCAGTACTTC. This encodes CASSLDLETQYF.

This clone was seen more than once but under ten times. This sequence joins TRBV5-1 and TRBJ2-5, with a weak D call TRBD2 (6 bases). Germline V gene lookup returns CDR1 SGHRS and CDR2 YFSETQ. The CDR3 extends over 15 amino acids. Trimming took 0 bases from V and 2 from J, leaving 11 bases between them. The CDR3 spells CASSLGGEIQETQYF. In nucleotides, the CDR3 is TGCGCCAGCAGCTTGGGCGGGGAGATACAAGAGACCCAGTACTTC.

This chain uses TRBV29-1 with TRBJ1-1; TRBD1 matches at 7 bases. CDR3 length: 13 residues. The V gene end was trimmed by 4 bases and the J gene end by 3 bases; junction bases not matched to a gene: 5. Germline assignment: CDR1 SQVTM and CDR2 ANQGSEA. CDR3 sequence reads: CSVGDRRYTEAFF. CDR3 coding DNA: TGCAGCGTTGGGGACAGACGATACACTGAAGCTTTCTTT.

This clone was seen a handful of times. The J gene is TRBJ2-1, the V gene TRBV9, with D possibly being TRBD2 (6 bases). This CDR3 is built from 15 residues. With 2 bases removed from V and 1 base from J, the gap between germline ends came to 10 bases. Germline V gene data show CDR1 as SGDLS and CDR2 as YYNGEE. CDR3 protein: CASSVTGLSYNEQFF. The CDR3 DNA is TGTGCCAGCAGCGTTACGGGACTTTCCTACAATGAGCAGTTCTTC.

CDR3: CASSLVAGGRSYEQYF. In nucleotides, the CDR3 is TGCGCCAGCAGCTTGGTGGCCGGGGGGCGCTCCTACGAGCAGTACTTC. V is TRBV5-1 and J is TRBJ2-7, with D tentatively TRBD2 (7 bases). The V and J ends lost 0 bases and 0 bases respectively, with 13 bases between them. In germline, CDR1 is SGHRS, CDR2 YFSETQ. This CDR3 comprises 16 residues.